This TCR beta chain was identified in a study of blood T cell repertoires in COVID-19. Study context: T cells, B-cell-depleted T cells, or PBMCs provided the cDNA or gDNA that served as material.

Seattle-derived patients entered the study during active infection and were followed longitudinally. Unmatched junction bases numbered 6, after V lost 8 bases and J lost 3 bases. Germline V gene sequence: CDR1 MNHEY, CDR2 SVGAGI. The CDR3 is 14 amino acids. Per the study methods: Using reference gene primer amplification, nucleated cell counts were estimated. This table comes from immunoSEQ multiplex PCR, and its TCRdb copy is limited to in-frame clones, with some not included. V and J calls and clone size follow that table, whereas D and trimming were derived from the DNA. The top ten clones hold over 2% of a sample with some 220,000 clones, roughly 85% of them seen once.

This sequence was found in a woman in her 70s with COVID-19, enrolled during active disease. Sequencing was performed on peripheral blood. V gene TRBV6-5 combines with J gene TRBJ1-3; 8 bases are shared with TRBD1. CDR3: CASAGTGHGNTIYF. DNA of the CDR3: TGTGCCAGCGCAGGGACAGGACATGGAAACACCATATATTTT.